This T cell receptor beta chain was captured by sequencing in a study of blood T cell repertoires in COVID-19. In the study overall: Acute-phase and convalescent COVID-19 samples originated in the United States, Italy and Spain. T cells, B-cell-depleted T cells, or PBMCs supplied cDNA or gDNA.

In germline, CDR1 is LNHDA, CDR2 SQIVND (reference sequence). This CDR3 region has 13 residues. Trimming stripped 2 bases from V and 5 bases from J, with 7 bases between. Methods used by the authors: Using reference gene primer amplification, nucleated cell counts were estimated. Generated by immunoSEQ multiplex PCR, the TCRdb table keeps only in-frame clones and is missing some. V and J calls and clone size are as listed in that table; D and trimming were resolved from the DNA. This repertoire shows 100,000 to 150,000 clones, roughly 88% found once; its top ten account for almost 4.5%. This receptor was obtained from a man aged 35 to 55 with acute or convalescent COVID-19. The J gene is TRBJ1-5, the V gene TRBV19, with D uncertain. Source material: peripheral blood. CDR3 sequence: CASSINPDQPQHF. CDR3 in DNA: TGTGCCAGTAGTATAAACCCGGATCAGCCCCAGCATTTT. The full variable domain, rest sourced from reference TRBV19 and TRBJ1-5, is DGGITQSPKYLFRKEGQNVTLSCEQNLNHDAMYWYRQDPGQGLRLIYYSQIVNDFQKGDIAEGYSVSREKKESFPLTVTSAQKNPTAFYLCASSINPDQPQHFGDGTRLSIL.